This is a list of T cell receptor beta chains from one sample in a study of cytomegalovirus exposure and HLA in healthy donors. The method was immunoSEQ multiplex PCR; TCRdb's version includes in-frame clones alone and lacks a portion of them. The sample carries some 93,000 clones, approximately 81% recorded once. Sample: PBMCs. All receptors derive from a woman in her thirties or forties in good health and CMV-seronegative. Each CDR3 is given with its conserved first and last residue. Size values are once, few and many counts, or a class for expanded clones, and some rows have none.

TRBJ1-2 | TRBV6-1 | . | CASTEGVGGYTF
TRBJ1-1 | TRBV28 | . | CASIPMTGVEGDTEAFF
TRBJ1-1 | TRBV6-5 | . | CASRSPGKVTEAFF
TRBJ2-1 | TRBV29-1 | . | CSVPPAGKYNEQFF
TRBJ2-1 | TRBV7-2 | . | CASSLSVSGSYEQFF
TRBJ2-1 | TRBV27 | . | CASSPGTTINEQFF
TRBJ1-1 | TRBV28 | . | CASSLIGANTEAFF
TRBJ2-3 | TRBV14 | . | CASSRMSLAGPPGDTQYF
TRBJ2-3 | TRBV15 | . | CATSRTPGAGDTQYF
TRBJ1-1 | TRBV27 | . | CASSFPGDTEAFF
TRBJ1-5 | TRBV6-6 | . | CASSKNSNQPQHF
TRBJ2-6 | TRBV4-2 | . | CASSRIQDDEANVLTF
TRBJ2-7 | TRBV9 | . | CASSVGTEAYEQYF
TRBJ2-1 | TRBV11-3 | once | CASSLEGTSVKQFF
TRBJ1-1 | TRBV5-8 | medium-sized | CASSQDRVGTEAFF
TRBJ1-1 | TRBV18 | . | CASSPTESEAFF
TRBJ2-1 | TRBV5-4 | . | CASSSSGLAVDEQFF
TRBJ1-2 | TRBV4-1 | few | CASSQGFIERTRRGTF
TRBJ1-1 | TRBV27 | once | CASSQQGASEAFF
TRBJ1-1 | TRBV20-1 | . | CSATNTGF
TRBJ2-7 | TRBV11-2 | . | CASSSRAGTGNYEQYF
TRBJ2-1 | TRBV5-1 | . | CASSGAGSSYNEQFF
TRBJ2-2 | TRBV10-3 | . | CAISDLGKRRVYTGELFF
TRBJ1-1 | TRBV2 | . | CASSEVGQGASTEAFF
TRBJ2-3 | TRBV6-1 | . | CASSDRVGFGTQYF
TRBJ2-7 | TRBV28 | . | CASSLGGGTGLGYEQYF
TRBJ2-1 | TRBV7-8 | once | CASSPRSSPTGNEQFF
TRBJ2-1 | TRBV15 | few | CATSRDLISDEQFF
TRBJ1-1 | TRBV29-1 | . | CSVRTGTEAFF
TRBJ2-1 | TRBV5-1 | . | CASSSGSGVYNEQFF
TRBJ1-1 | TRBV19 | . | CASSRETGTTEAFF
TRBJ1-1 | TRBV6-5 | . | CASSRWGLSEAFF
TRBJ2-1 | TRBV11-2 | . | CASSFSSSGYNEQFF
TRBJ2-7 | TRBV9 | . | CASSVSGGSYEQYF
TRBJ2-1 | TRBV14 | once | CASSRRLAGGGYNEQFF
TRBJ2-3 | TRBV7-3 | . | CASSLSGSRADTQYF
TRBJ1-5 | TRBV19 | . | CASSIEGNQPQHF
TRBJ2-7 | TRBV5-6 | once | CASSFGRSYEQYF
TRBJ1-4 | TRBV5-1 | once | CASSAELATNEKLFF
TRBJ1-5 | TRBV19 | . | CATSGTGGRSNQPQHF
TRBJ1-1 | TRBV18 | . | CASSPLGVVTEAFF
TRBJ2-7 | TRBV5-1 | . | CASSLQNSYEQYF
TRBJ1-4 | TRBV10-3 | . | CASKTGTNEKLFF
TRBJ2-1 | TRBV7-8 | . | CASSSLGLAATYNEQFF